This T cell receptor (beta chain) was obtained from a study of PD-1 blockade in classical Hodgkin lymphoma. Study-wide results and caveats: Newly diagnosed patients reportedly trailed healthy donors in baseline TCR diversity.

V dropped 1 base and J dropped 5 bases, with 15 bases sitting between them. CDR1 SGHRS and CDR2 YFSETQ come from the germline V gene. This CDR3 comprises 15 residues. Produced via immunoSEQ multiplex PCR; TCRdb's table is partial and in-frame only. The sample shows about 22,000 clones, around 74% of them seen only once. Regarding time point: cycle 4 day 1 (C4D1), after less than 7 weeks of nivolumab. All trial patients relapsed after autologous stem cell transplantation. From thawed PBMCs, CD4+ T cells were purified using magnetic negative selection. The study recorded best responses of complete response, partial response or progressive disease. In regard to this clone: Its antigen is still unknown.

The TCR was taken from a human donor with classical Hodgkin lymphoma. This chain joins TRBV5-1 and TRBJ2-5, with D possibly TRBD1 on 5 matching bases. The source was CD4+ T cells from blood, collected before the fourth cycle of nivolumab. CDR3: CASSLRGPPEETQYF. The DNA of the CDR3 is TGCGCCAGCAGCTTGAGGGGTCCCCCAGAGGAGACCCAGTACTTC.